A selection of T cell receptor beta chains follows, all from one sample in a study of persistence of HIV-infected CD4 T cells. Their antigen targets remain unknown. The table came from immunoSEQ multiplex PCR; TCRdb's copy has only in-frame clones and leaves some out. The sample holds almost 20,000 clones, around three quarters seen once. The source was CD4+ T cells sorted from PBMCs after approximately 19-hour stimulation, collected from a patient who received antiretroviral therapy. The receptors were sampled from an adult man with HIV who was CMV-seropositive. CDR3s leave out the opening cysteine and the closing phenylalanine or tryptophan. Some rows have no size entry. The others give once, few or many, or a class for an expanded clone.

j_gene,v_gene,abundance,CDR3aa
TRBJ1-6,TRBV7-8,.,ASSDQGAPYNSPLH
TRBJ1-1,TRBV19,.,ASSNQGARTEAF
TRBJ1-5,TRBV5-4,few,ASSSDRASNQPQH
TRBJ1-2,TRBV30,.,AWSDPGTGNYGYT
TRBJ1-1,TRBV19,.,ASRQEGGNTEAF
TRBJ1-4,TRBV6-5,.,ASSRTVNEKLF
TRBJ2-6,TRBV4-1,few,ASSQVPNSGANVLT
TRBJ1-2,TRBV29-1,.,SAAGTYYGYT
TRBJ2-7,TRBV9,.,ASSVSGQGGFEQY
TRBJ2-3,TRBV15,.,ATSRASSYLSTDTQY
TRBJ2-7,TRBV10-3,.,AISVDRGSYEQY
TRBJ2-5,TRBV5-1,.,ASNLGGGGEETQY
TRBJ1-2,TRBV3-1/TRBV3-2,.,ASSQEQGSSGYT
TRBJ1-6,TRBV27,.,ASSPLGSPLH
TRBJ2-7,TRBV4-1,.,ASSLEHPGQATYEQY
TRBJ1-1,TRBV6-6,once,ASTGTRAF
TRBJ2-1,TRBV12-3/TRBV12-4,few,ASRARTEQF
TRBJ2-1,TRBV3-1/TRBV3-2,.,ASSQEQADHKGEQF
TRBJ1-1,TRBV7-8,.,ASNIRQGPSMNTEAF
TRBJ1-4,TRBV27,.,ASRGGLPNEKLF
TRBJ1-6,TRBV27,.,ASSPPPRGLVNSPLH
TRBJ1-2,TRBV19,once,ASSIARSGGYT
TRBJ2-1,TRBV11-2,.,ASSLRRVRDRAYNEQF
TRBJ1-1,TRBV5-5,.,ASSLNLPRLGFGTEAF
TRBJ2-3,TRBV4-1,few,ASRAQILSSTDTQY
TRBJ1-4,TRBV7-9,.,ASSGGRVGVFTNEKLF
TRBJ1-2,TRBV15,.,ATSRDETTDGYT
TRBJ1-2,TRBV2,large,ASSEMAGATGYT
TRBJ1-5,TRBV6-1,.,ASSGLWTDSNQPQH
TRBJ2-3,TRBV6-5,.,ASRGDPSSPDTQY
TRBJ1-1,TRBV28,.,ASSTKTTPRNTEAF
TRBJ1-4,TRBV24-1,once,ATSASGTGHEKLF
TRBJ1-1,TRBV10-3,.,AISERGNTEAF
TRBJ1-4,TRBV4-1,few,ASSPGQAATNEKLF
TRBJ1-1,TRBV6-1,.,ASSERGSSTEAF
TRBJ1-1,TRBV5-4,.,ASSLRRENTEAF